This T cell receptor beta chain was sequenced in a study of blood T cells in healthy people across ages. Findings and caveats of the study: CMV status of donors was unknown, possibly confounding expanded clonotype changes. Roughly linear declines in TCR beta diversity per million T cells occurred with age. Naive CD4+ cells and diversity were both higher in long-lived donors than in aged donors.

Together with a sample-barcoded 5' primer, a J-beta primer mix was included in a second PCR lasting roughly 6 to 12 cycles. TCRdb reprocessed the 5' RACE reads via MiXCR and lists one record per CDR3 protein. The sample comprises under 800,000 distinct CDR3 sequences, roughly 21% of which are singletons, and 3% to 4% rests with the top ten. The sample holds a few counts of this clonotype. Its specificity is not known. Germline values: CDR1 MRHNA, CDR2 SNTAGT. V was clipped by 1 base and J by 1 base, with 4 bases between them. The CDR3 spans 13 residues. Input material: blood. This receptor was obtained from a man between 65 and 85 years old in good health. The chain couples TRBV6-4 to TRBJ1-1, with no clear D. CDR3 DNA sequence: TGTGCCAGCAGTGACTTACCGAACACTGAAGCTTTCTTT. Encoded protein: CASSDLPNTEAFF.